This T cell receptor beta chain was retrieved from a study of kidney transplant recipient with SARS-CoV-2 infection. Each CDR3 protein gets one entry after TCRdb re-called the reads with MiXCR. The sample has 200,000 to 300,000 distinct CDR3 sequences; 25% to 30% are singletons. This clonotype was counted many times. This sample comprised a blood sample, obtained at baseline and between days 110 and 120 from a kidney transplant recipient. The sequence derives from a male patient aged 25-45 years who had COVID-19 and was a kidney transplant recipient. Some T cells may originate from the graft donor.

CDR3 in DNA: TGCGCCAGCAGCTTGGAACAGGGGGCTCGTAATGAGCAGTTCTTC. Translated, it gives CASSLEQGARNEQFF. V usage is TRBV5-1 and J usage is TRBJ2-1, with TRBD1 matching over 9 bases. CDR1 and CDR2 from the germline V gene are SGHRS and YFSETQ. The ends lost 0 bases at V and 7 bases at J; junction bases unmatched: 5. This CDR3 comprises 15 residues. The full variable domain, in which reference TRBV5-1 and TRBJ2-1 provide the parts outside the CDR3, is KAGVTQTPRYLIKTRGQQVTLSCSPISGHRSVSWYQQTPGQGLQFLFEYFSETQRNKGNFPGRFSGRQFSNSRSEMNVSTLELGDSALYLCASSLEQGARNEQFFGPGTRLTVL.